The 10 T cell receptor beta chains in this list originate from one sample, sequenced in a study of response to subunit inactivated influenza vaccine. TCRdb passed the RT-PCR reads through MiXCR, listing each CDR3 protein once. The table shows fewer than 350,000 distinct CDR3 sequences, with about a fifth occurring only once. The sequences come from PBMCs from blood, collected around 22 months after vaccination. The receptors were gathered from a man aged 45 to 75 who received an inactivated influenza vaccine.

This clonotype was observed at least ten times. The chain combines TRBV30 with TRBJ1-1, with a weak D call TRBD1 (5 bases). From germline, CDR1 is GTSNPN and CDR2 SVGIG (reference sequence). This CDR3 has 15 amino acids. Trimming took 1 base from V and 6 from J, leaving 18 bases between them. This CDR3 is CAWSANRWERPEAFF. For the CDR3, the DNA is TGTGCCTGGAGTGCGAACAGGTGGGAACGACCTGAAGCTTTCTTT.

This sequence joins TRBV28 and TRBJ2-7, with a weak D call TRBD2 (6 bases). The germline gives CDR1 MDHEN, CDR2 SYDVKM. V was cut by 8 bases and J by 4 bases, with 18 bases left in between. This CDR3 has 14 residues. The CDR3 sequence is CASGTAGKKYEQYF. Written as DNA, the CDR3 is TGTGCCAGCGGGACCGCGGGAAAGAAGTACGAGCAGTACTTC. The full variable domain, its missing parts supplied by reference TRBV28 and TRBJ2-7, is DVKVTQSSRYLVKRTGEKVFLECVQDMDHENMFWYRQDPGLGLRLIYFSYDVKMKEKGDIPEGYSVSREKKERFSLILESASTNQTSMYLCASGTAGKKYEQYFGPGTRLTVT.

This clonotype was found a few times. DNA of the CDR3: TGTGCCAGCAGCTCACCCCTGCTCCGGGACAGTGTCTCCAGTTTTGTAAAAACTGGAAACACCATATATTTT. Translation: CASSSPLLRDSVSSFVKTGNTIYF. This chain uses TRBV7-1 with TRBJ1-3, with 7 bases identical to TRBD1. TRBV7-1 is an open reading frame, and its role is uncertain. Germline trimming cut 2 bases from V and 2 bases from J; bases unmatched to any gene: 30. The CDR3 length is 24 residues.

This clonotype was counted between two and nine times. The chain combines TRBV6-1 with TRBJ1-5, with D maybe TRBD1 (6 bases). CDR1 is MNHNS and CDR2 is SASEGT in the germline V gene. The germline V and J ends were trimmed by 4 bases and 8 bases, with 12 bases remaining between them. This CDR3 region has 13 residues. The CDR3 here is CASSAQSGEPQHF. CDR3 nucleotide sequence: TGTGCCAGCAGTGCACAGTCAGGGGAGCCCCAGCATTTT.

This clonotype has just a few counts. The chain combines TRBV2 with TRBJ1-5; possible D gene TRBD1, 5 bases. The CDR3 spans 16 residues. Germline V CDR1 and CDR2: SNHLY, FYNNEI. The V end was cut by 0 bases, the J end by 7 bases, with 16 bases between. The CDR3 DNA follows: TGTGCCAGCAGTGAAGCGCGAGGAAGGGGTGGACAGCCCCAGCATTTT. Translated, it gives CASSEARGRGGQPQHF.

This clonotype appeared a few times. This chain connects TRBV29-1 to TRBJ2-7, with a weak D call TRBD2 (7 bases). This CDR3 contains 14 residues. Trimming left V 1 base short and J 3 bases short, with 13 bases between. Germline-derived CDR1 and CDR2 are SQVTM and ANQGSEA. CDR3 in DNA: TGCAGCGTTGAAGTACAGGGAGGGAACTACGAGCAGTACTTC. It yields the protein CSVEVQGGNYEQYF.

This clonotype was recorded a few times. The rearrangement joins TRBV6-2 or TRBV6-3 to TRBJ1-5, with D perhaps matching TRBD1 (5 bases). The CDR3 length is 13 residues. V was pared by 6 bases and J by 6 bases, with 12 bases between. Germline V gives CDR1 MNHEY, CDR2 SVGEGT. The CDR3 nucleotides are TGTGCCAGCAGAGCTATAGACAGTCAGCCCCAGCATTTT. Amino acids: CASRAIDSQPQHF.

V and J are TRBV2 and TRBJ2-1; possible D gene TRBD2, 7 bases. The germline V gene encodes CDR1 SNHLY and CDR2 FYNNEI. Trimming left V 3 bases short and J 14 bases short, with 17 bases between. The CDR3 totals 13 residues. The CDR3 nucleotides read TGTGCCAGCAGTGAGGTCTCGGGGGGCTTTAAGTTCTTC. This codes for CASSEVSGGFKFF. Full variable domain (missing parts from reference TRBV2 and TRBJ2-1): EPEVTQTPSHQVTQMGQEVILRCVPISNHLYFYWYRQILGQKVEFLVSFYNNEISEKSEIFDDQFSVERPDGSNFTLKIRSTKLEDSAMYFCASSEVSGGFKFFGPGTRLTVL.

The chain recombines TRBV7-8 with TRBJ2-5; D possibly corresponds to TRBD1 (5 bases). V lost 1 base, J lost 6 bases, and 12 bases lay in between. Germline-derived CDR1 and CDR2 are SGHVS and FQNEAQ. This CDR3 has 14 residues. CDR3 residues: CASSLDVTVKTQYF. The CDR3 region has the DNA TGTGCCAGCAGCTTAGACGTGACAGTCAAGACCCAGTACTTC.

There are a few counts of this clonotype. J is TRBJ2-3 and V is TRBV20-1; possible D gene TRBD1, 5 bases. The CDR3 sequence is 16 residues long. Germline V lookup: CDR1 DFQATT, CDR2 SNEGSKA (reference sequence). Trimming shortened V by 3 bases and J by 0 bases, and 16 bases separated the two germline ends. CDR3 DNA sequence: TGCAGTGCTAGTGGTAGGACACAACCTAGCACAGATACGCAGTATTTT. Translated, it gives CSASGRTQPSTDTQYF.